These 28 T cell receptor beta chains share one sample of origin, sequenced in a study of post-analysis software for immune sequencing data. Sequencing libraries made from TCR beta cDNA carried unique molecular identifiers. TCRdb ran MiXCR on the PCR reads and lists one entry per CDR3 protein. The sample has 650,000 to 850,000 distinct CDR3 sequences, approximately 57% seen once. Study-wide findings and caveats: Controls had lower frequencies than patients of 4 or 5 TRBV segments, which included TRBV5-6, TRBV5-1 and TRBV20-1.

These receptors are not linked to any known antigen. Material for sequencing was blood. The receptors derive from a girl between 10 and 17 years old with multiple sclerosis.

DNA for the CDR3: TGTGCCAGCGCAGCGGGAGGATCTACTCGGGAGCAGTACTTC. Translating gives CASAAGGSTREQYF. The V call is TRBV7-3, the J call TRBJ2-7; 9 bases line up with TRBD2. Trimming removed 8 bases from V and 7 bases from J; junction bases left unmatched: 12. This CDR3 is 14 amino acids long. Germline CDR1 reads SGHTA; CDR2 reads FQGTGA.

This clonotype appeared once. The CDR3 protein is CASSLNRDDNEQFF. The CDR3 DNA sequence: TGTGCCAGCAGCTTAAACAGGGATGACAATGAGCAGTTCTTC. V gene TRBV7-3 combines with J gene TRBJ2-1; a possible D gene is TRBD1 (6 bases). V was cut by 1 base and J by 5 bases, with 9 bases left in between. This CDR3 comprises 14 residues. From germline, CDR1 is SGHTA and CDR2 FQGTGA.

CDR3 sequence: CSARSGTAGTDTQYF. The CDR3 DNA sequence: TGCAGTGCTCGGTCCGGGACCGCAGGCACAGATACGCAGTATTTT. The chain recombines TRBV20-1 with TRBJ2-3, with D perhaps given as TRBD1 or TRBD2 (5 bases each). Germline CDR1 DFQATT, CDR2 SNEGSKA (reference sequence). The V end was cut by 5 bases, the J end by 1 base, with 16 bases between. CDR3 length: 15 residues.

The sample holds a few counts of this clonotype. This chain joins TRBV10-3 and TRBJ1-1; 7 bases map to TRBD1. CDR3 length equals 15 residues. The junction had 8 bases not matched to a gene; V was cut back by 7 bases and J by 0 bases. The germline V gene has CDR1 ENHRY and CDR2 SYGVKD. Here the CDR3 DNA reads TGTGCCATCACCCCGGGACAGACCATGAACACTGAAGCTTTCTTT. Translation gives CAITPGQTMNTEAFF.

This chain links TRBV2 with TRBJ2-7; TRBD1 matches at 9 bases. V dropped 2 bases and J dropped 3; count of bases not matched to a gene: 8. The length of the CDR3 is 16 residues. Germline loops: CDR1 SNHLY, CDR2 FYNNEI. CDR3 residues: CASSESGGTGFYEQYF. In DNA, the CDR3 is TGTGCCAGCAGTGAATCTGGGGGGACAGGGTTCTACGAGCAGTACTTC.

The chain couples TRBV20-1 to TRBJ2-7, with 12 bases lining up with TRBD2. The junction had 13 bases not matched to a gene; V was cut back by 6 bases and J by 4 bases. Germline values: CDR1 DFQATT, CDR2 SNEGSKA (reference sequence). This CDR3 spans 16 amino acids. The CDR3 nucleotides read TGCAGTGCCGACTACGCTAGCGGGGGGGCCGGTTACGAGCAGTACTTC. This codes for CSADYASGGAGYEQYF.

The rearrangement joins TRBV7-2 to TRBJ2-7; 9 bases agree with TRBD2. TRBJ2-5 matches the DNA end more closely, so the J call is doubtful. There are 14 residues in the CDR3. CDR1 is SGHTA and CDR2 is FQGNSA in the germline V gene. The DNA of the CDR3 is TGTGCCAGCAGAGGGCGGGGGGGTATAGAGACCCAGTACTTC. This gives the protein CASRGRGGIETQYF.

The chain uses TRBV7-6 and TRBJ2-3; 7 nucleotides match TRBD1. CDR1 SGHVS and CDR2 FNYEAQ come from the germline V gene. This CDR3 is built from 17 residues. Germline trimming cut 5 bases from V and 2 bases from J; bases unmatched to any gene: 13. The CDR3 loop is CASSLPEGRGNTDTQYF. CDR3 nucleotide sequence: TGTGCCAGCAGCCTCCCCGAGGGCAGGGGGAACACAGATACGCAGTATTTT.

The V gene is TRBV7-2, the J gene TRBJ2-3; D is perhaps TRBD1 (6 bases). This CDR3 contains 18 residues. Germline values: CDR1 SGHTA, CDR2 FQGNSA. Trimming stripped 4 bases from V and 1 base from J, with 21 bases between. CDR3 residues: CASSSTGQRRARTDTQYF. The CDR3 bases are TGTGCCAGCAGCTCCACGGGACAAAGACGGGCCCGCACAGATACGCAGTATTTT.

The chain employs TRBV25-1 and TRBJ2-3, with unresolved D. This CDR3 is built from 15 residues. The germline gives CDR1 MGHDK, CDR2 SYGVNS. Trimming cost V 2 bases and J 5 bases, with 14 bases left between them. The CDR3 reads CASSEEVVPGDTQYF. The CDR3 DNA reads TGTGCCAGCAGTGAAGAAGTAGTACCGGGAGATACGCAGTATTTT.

The J gene is TRBJ1-5, the V gene TRBV4-1; no firm D call. The CDR3 consists of 13 residues. V lost 1 base and J lost 5, with 6 bases in between. Germline V gives CDR1 MGHRA, CDR2 YSYEKL. The CDR3 loop reads CASSQGQHQPQHF. CDR3 nucleotides: TGCGCCAGCAGCCAAGGGCAGCATCAGCCCCAGCATTTT.

The chain couples TRBV5-1 to TRBJ1-5; possibly TRBD1 for D (6 bases). CDR3 length equals 15 residues. Germline CDR1 SGHRS, CDR2 YFSETQ. Trimming took off 4 bases at V and 7 bases at J, with 18 bases between the two ends. This CDR3 reads CASSPEGGLWQPQHF. The CDR3 nucleotides are TGCGCCAGCAGCCCGGAGGGGGGGCTATGGCAGCCCCAGCATTTT.

This clonotype occurred a few times. This sequence joins TRBV4-1 and TRBJ2-7; D is possibly TRBD2 (6 bases). CDR3 length equals 16 residues. Trimming shortened V by 1 base and J by 0 bases, and 13 bases separated the two germline ends. Germline V gene sequence: CDR1 MGHRA, CDR2 YSYEKL. CDR3 sequence: CASSQVSGTSSYEQYF. In DNA form, the CDR3 reads TGCGCCAGCAGCCAAGTCTCCGGGACTTCCTCCTACGAGCAGTACTTC.

The chain uses TRBV5-1 and TRBJ2-3; 7 bases match TRBD1. CDR1 is SGHRS, CDR2 YFSETQ, per germline. V was pared by 0 bases and J by 2 bases, with 6 bases of the junction left unmatched. CDR3 size: 16 residues. In DNA, the CDR3 is TGCGCCAGCAGCTTGGGGCACAGGGGCCCCACAGATACGCAGTATTTT. It codes for CASSLGHRGPTDTQYF.

This clonotype was observed a handful of times. The chain has TRBV5-5 and TRBJ2-7; D tentatively fits TRBD1 or TRBD2 (5 bases each). The CDR3 loop spans 14 amino acids. V lost 0 bases, J lost 2 bases, and 9 bases lay in between. From germline, CDR1 is SGHKS and CDR2 YYEKEE (reference sequence). The CDR3 region is CASSLEPGPYEQYF. Here the CDR3 DNA reads TGTGCCAGCAGCTTGGAACCGGGACCCTACGAGCAGTACTTC.

J is TRBJ2-5 and V is TRBV5-1, with 8 bases that match TRBD2. Germline trimming cut 0 bases from V and 2 bases from J; bases unmatched to any gene: 3. Per the germline V gene, CDR1 is SGHRS and CDR2 is YFSETQ. This CDR3 comprises 15 residues. The CDR3 sequence is CASSLGLARQETQYF. CDR3 in DNA: TGCGCCAGCAGCTTGGGACTAGCGAGACAAGAGACCCAGTACTTC.

The chain combines TRBV20-1 with TRBJ2-7; D might be TRBD1 or TRBD2, each matching 6 bases. Germline V gene lookup returns CDR1 DFQATT and CDR2 SNEGSKA (reference sequence). The CDR3 runs to 15 residues. Trimming shortened V by 5 bases and J by 0 bases, and 17 bases separated the two germline ends. The CDR3 is CSAEGEAGRSYEQYF. CDR3 in DNA: TGCAGTGCTGAGGGGGAGGCGGGTCGCTCCTACGAGCAGTACTTC.

This rearrangement joins TRBV12-3 or TRBV12-4 to TRBJ2-1; perhaps TRBD1 as D (6 bases). V was shortened by 4 bases and J by 6 bases, with 10 bases between the two germline ends. There are 13 residues in the CDR3. The CDR3 sequence: CASSYEQGNEQFF. CDR3 bases: TGTGCCAGCAGTTACGAACAGGGCAATGAGCAGTTCTTC.

The table lists this clonotype with a few counts. The genes are TRBV11-2 and TRBJ2-4; D might be TRBD1 (6 bases). V dropped 0 bases and J dropped 4 bases, with 16 bases sitting between them. The CDR3 sequence is 17 residues long. The germline CDR1 and CDR2 sequences are SGHAT and FQNNGV. In DNA, the CDR3 is TGTGCCAGCAGCTTAGATCATGGCAGGGGCCGAAAAAACATTCAGTACTTC. It encodes CASSLDHGRGRKNIQYF.

The V call is TRBV28, the J call TRBJ2-5; maybe TRBD1 (6 bases). The V end was cut by 3 bases, the J end by 6 bases, with 17 bases between. Looked up from germline, CDR1 is MDHEN and CDR2 is SYDVKM. The CDR3 has 15 residues. DNA for the CDR3: TGTGCCAGCAGTTTGGGGGCAGCAGGACGGCAGACCCAGTACTTC. This encodes CASSLGAAGRQTQYF.

This sequence joins TRBV10-3 and TRBJ1-5; TRBD1 is a possible D gene (6 bases). Germline CDR1 ENHRY, CDR2 SYGVKD. V shed 4 bases and J shed 0 bases, with 10 bases lying between them. CDR3 length: 15 amino acids. CDR3 loop: CAISAAGHSNQPQHF. The CDR3 DNA reads TGTGCCATCAGTGCCGCGGGACATAGCAATCAGCCCCAGCATTTT.

The chain carries TRBV20-1 and TRBJ2-3; 8 bases are shared with TRBD1. Germline lookup yields CDR1 DFQATT and CDR2 SNEGSKA (reference sequence). CDR3 size: 13 residues. Losses at the gene ends were 4 bases for V and 5 bases for J; bases not matched to a gene: 5. In DNA, the CDR3 is TGCAGTGCTACTGACAGGGGACGAGATACGCAGTATTTT. Protein product: CSATDRGRDTQYF.

The chain is built from TRBV6-5 and TRBJ2-1; 9 bases are shared with TRBD1. The CDR3 covers 15 residues. V lost 5 bases, J lost 7 bases, and 9 bases stayed unmatched. Germline V gene sequence: CDR1 MNHEY, CDR2 SVGAGI. Here the CDR3 DNA reads TGTGCCAGCAGTACTCCGGGACAGGGCTTTAATGAGCAGTTCTTC. This codes for CASSTPGQGFNEQFF.

The rearrangement links TRBV7-7 to TRBJ2-6; D may be TRBD1 or TRBD2 (6 bases each). Germline values: CDR1 SSHAT, CDR2 FNYEAQ (reference sequence). With 5 bases removed from V and 3 bases from J, the gap between germline ends came to 8 bases. The CDR3 runs to 14 residues. In DNA, the CDR3 is TGTGCCAGCAGCAGGGGGGTTGGGGCCAACGTCCTGACTTTC. The encoded protein is CASSRGVGANVLTF.

The genes are TRBV20-1 and TRBJ2-5, with TRBD2 matching 9 bases. V was pared by 3 bases and J by 11 bases, with 22 bases of the junction left unmatched. Looked up from germline, CDR1 is DFQATT and CDR2 is SNEGSKA (reference sequence). This CDR3 region has 17 residues. The chain's CDR3 is CSASGIAGDIAKGEQYF. The CDR3 DNA reads TGCAGTGCTAGCGGAATAGCGGGAGATATTGCAAAGGGTGAGCAGTACTTC.

The CDR3 spells CSAGAGYSETQYF. The CDR3, as DNA: TGCAGCGCGGGAGCGGGGTATTCAGAGACCCAGTACTTC. The chain uses TRBV29-1 and TRBJ2-5; 7 bases align to TRBD2. The germline gives CDR1 SQVTM, CDR2 ANQGSEA. V lost 7 bases, J lost 4 bases, and 9 bases stayed unmatched. The CDR3 has 13 residues.

This clonotype has more than one count but fewer than ten. J is TRBJ2-5 and V is TRBV3-1; 14 nucleotides match TRBD2. This CDR3 is 16 amino acids long. Germline V gene sequence: CDR1 LGHDT, CDR2 YNNKEL (reference sequence). V shed 3 bases and J 2 bases; nucleotides not matched to a gene: 2. The CDR3: CASSHGLAGGQETQYF. In DNA form, the CDR3 reads TGTGCCAGCAGCCACGGACTAGCGGGGGGACAAGAGACCCAGTACTTC.

The J gene is TRBJ2-7, the V gene TRBV14; D is perhaps TRBD2 (5 bases). V shed 4 bases and J shed 1 base, with 20 bases lying between them. The CDR3 is 17 amino acids. Germline CDR1 reads SGHDN; CDR2 reads FVKESK. CDR3 in amino acids: CASSREVALAASYEQYF. CDR3 bases: TGTGCCAGCAGCCGTGAGGTGGCTCTAGCAGCTTCCTACGAGCAGTACTTC.